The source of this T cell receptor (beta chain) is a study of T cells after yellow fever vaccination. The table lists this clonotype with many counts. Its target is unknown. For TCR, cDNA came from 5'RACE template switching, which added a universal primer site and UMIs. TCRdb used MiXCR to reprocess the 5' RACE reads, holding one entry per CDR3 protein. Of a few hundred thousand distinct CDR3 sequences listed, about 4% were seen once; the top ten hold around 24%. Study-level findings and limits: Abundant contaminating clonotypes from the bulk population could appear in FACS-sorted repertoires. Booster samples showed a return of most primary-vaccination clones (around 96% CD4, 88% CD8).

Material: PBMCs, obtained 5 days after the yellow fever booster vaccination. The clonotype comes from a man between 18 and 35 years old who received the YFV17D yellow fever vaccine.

CDR3: CASSFNWGGDSAGHEQFF. In DNA form, the CDR3 reads TGTGCCAGCAGTTTCAATTGGGGGGGGGACTCGGCGGGCCATGAGCAGTTCTTC. The V gene is TRBV12-3 or TRBV12-4, the J gene TRBJ2-1; 7 bases fit TRBD2. Trimming cost V 3 bases and J 8 bases; bases outside gene matches: 19. The CDR3 runs to 18 residues.